A single sample is the source of the 13 T cell receptor beta chains below, sequenced in a study of T cell responses to AZD1222 COVID-19 vaccine. This table comes from immunoSEQ multiplex PCR, and its TCRdb copy is limited to in-frame clones, with some not included. The sample holds some 28,000 clones; roughly 73% are singletons and the top ten take roughly 5.9%. The sequencing used peripheral blood, collected on day 0 of AZD1222 vaccination. These receptors all stem from an adult in good health.

This clone was recorded a few times. This chain links TRBV14 with TRBJ1-1; D remains ambiguous. The V end was cut by 1 base, the J end by 1 base, with 16 bases between. Per the germline V gene, CDR1 is SGHDN and CDR2 is FVKESK. The CDR3 totals 17 residues. This CDR3 is CASSQGTVYGQNTEAFF. In DNA, the CDR3 is TGTGCCAGCAGCCAAGGGACTGTATATGGCCAGAACACTGAAGCTTTCTTT. The variable domain in full, completed from reference TRBV14 and TRBJ1-1, reads EAGVTQFPSHSVIEKGQTVTLRCDPISGHDNLYWYRRVMGKEIKFLLHFVKESKQDESGMPNNRFLAERTGGTYSTLKVQPAELEDSGVYFCASSQGTVYGQNTEAFFGQGTRLTVV.

The V and J genes are TRBV25-1 and TRBJ2-1; tentative D call: TRBD2 (6 bases). The CDR3 covers 15 residues. The germline V gene has CDR1 MGHDK and CDR2 SYGVNS. The ends were cut back, 8 bases at V and 2 bases at J, with 16 bases in the middle. This chain's CDR3 is CASGRRGLTYNEQFF. For the CDR3, the DNA is TGTGCCAGCGGGAGGCGGGGTTTAACCTACAATGAGCAGTTCTTC.

The CDR3 bases are TGTGCCAGCAGCCACTATCAGGGGCCCTCCTACGAGCAGTACTTC. It translates to CASSHYQGPSYEQYF. V usage is TRBV7-8 and J usage is TRBJ2-7; TRBD1 is a possible D gene (6 bases). The CDR3 spans 15 residues. Trimming removed 5 bases at V and 0 bases at J, with 14 bases between. Germline-derived CDR1 and CDR2 are SGHVS and FQNEAQ.

V gene TRBV28 combines with J gene TRBJ1-1; D unclear. Looked up from germline, CDR1 is MDHEN and CDR2 is SYDVKM. The CDR3 is 11 residues long. Trimming cost V 4 bases and J 4 bases, with 4 bases left between them. The CDR3 bases are TGTGCCAGCAGTTCGATCACTGAAGCTTTCTTT. Its translation is CASSSITEAFF. Full variable domain (rest looked up from reference TRBV28 and TRBJ1-1): DVKVTQSSRYLVKRTGEKVFLECVQDMDHENMFWYRQDPGLGLRLIYFSYDVKMKEKGDIPEGYSVSREKKERFSLILESASTNQTSMYLCASSSITEAFFGQGTRLTVV.

V gene TRBV18 combines with J gene TRBJ1-2; possible D gene TRBD1, 6 bases. The germline V gene has CDR1 KGHSH and CDR2 LQKENI. V lost 3 bases and J lost 2, with 10 bases in between. The CDR3 consists of 14 residues. In DNA, the CDR3 is TGTGCCAGCTCACCGGGTCAGGGGAACTATGGCTACACCTTC. Encoded protein: CASSPGQGNYGYTF.

CDR3 residues: CASSVRTGADTQYF. As DNA, the CDR3 is TGTGCCAGCAGCGTCAGGACAGGGGCAGATACGCAGTATTTT. V is TRBV9 and J is TRBJ2-3; TRBD1 matches 9 bases. The germline V gene encodes CDR1 SGDLS and CDR2 YYNGEE. The trim removed 2 bases at V and 4 bases at J, leaving 2 bases unmatched. This CDR3 is 14 amino acids long.

The V and J genes are TRBV25-1 and TRBJ2-7; D remains ambiguous. This CDR3 is built from 12 residues. CDR1 and CDR2 from the germline V gene are MGHDK and SYGVNS. V was cut by 5 bases and J by 1 base, with 6 bases left in between. For the CDR3, the DNA is TGTGCCAGCAGTCGCGGTTCCTACGAGCAGTACTTC. Residues: CASSRGSYEQYF.

The chain couples TRBV2 to TRBJ2-1; 11 positions match TRBD2. With 7 bases clipped from V and 10 bases from J, the junction kept 15 bases outside the gene matches. The CDR3 has 16 amino acids. The germline gives CDR1 SNHLY, CDR2 FYNNEI. CDR3 protein: CASTTEGLAGGGEQFF. The CDR3, as DNA: TGTGCCAGCACTACCGAAGGGCTAGCGGGAGGCGGAGAGCAGTTCTTC.

The CDR3, as DNA: TGCGCCAGCAGCCAAGATCGGGACGGATACTATGGCTACACCTTC. It is translated as CASSQDRDGYYGYTF. The chain uses TRBV4-1 and TRBJ1-2; a possible D gene is TRBD1 (5 bases). Germline V gene sequence: CDR1 MGHRA, CDR2 YSYEKL. CDR3 length equals 15 residues. V was trimmed by 0 bases and J by 3 bases, leaving 11 bases between them.

The CDR3 DNA is TGTGCCAGCAGTGAAGCGTGGTCAGGATATAGCAATCAGCCCCAGCATTTT. Translation gives CASSEAWSGYSNQPQHF. The chain joins TRBV2 to TRBJ1-5, with D uncertain. The CDR3 contains 17 residues. Trimming took off 0 bases at V and 0 bases at J, with 12 bases between the two ends. Per the germline V gene, CDR1 is SNHLY and CDR2 is FYNNEI. Filled out from reference TRBV2 and TRBJ1-5, the complete variable domain reads EPEVTQTPSHQVTQMGQEVILRCVPISNHLYFYWYRQILGQKVEFLVSFYNNEISEKSEIFDDQFSVERPDGSNFTLKIRSTKLEDSAMYFCASSEAWSGYSNQPQHFGDGTRLSIL.

This clone was recorded a few times. V and J are TRBV6-4 and TRBJ1-5, with D unresolved. This CDR3 spans 15 amino acids. The V gene lost 4 bases and the J gene lost 0 bases, with 10 bases spanning the gap. Per the germline V gene, CDR1 is MRHNA and CDR2 is SNTAGT. Written as DNA, the CDR3 is TGTGCCAGCAGTGCTTCGGGGAATAGCAATCAGCCCCAGCATTTT. Translated: CASSASGNSNQPQHF.

The genes are TRBV18 and TRBJ1-3, with D possibly matching TRBD1 (5 bases). Deletions cut 1 base from V and 2 bases from J, with 12 bases between. Germline V gene data show CDR1 as KGHSH and CDR2 as LQKENI. CDR3 size: 16 residues. The CDR3 is CASSPRPGTAGNTIYF. CDR3 DNA: TGTGCCAGCTCACCACGGCCAGGGACGGCTGGAAACACCATATATTTT.

The V and J genes are TRBV7-2 and TRBJ2-7; 9 bases are shared with TRBD1. Germline-derived CDR1 and CDR2 are SGHTA and FQGNSA. The CDR3 spans 15 residues. V lost 2 bases to trimming and J lost 3 bases; unmatched junction nucleotides: 5. The CDR3 coding sequence is TGTGCCAGCAGCTTAACCGGGACAGGGCGCTACGAGCAGTACGTC. As protein: CASSLTGTGRYEQYV.